This TCR beta chain was retrieved from a study of cytomegalovirus exposure and HLA in healthy donors. PCR involved 60 Vbeta and 13 Jbeta primers. TCRdb's table, derived via immunoSEQ multiplex PCR, lists solely in-frame clones and lacks some. The table records about 90,000 clones, just over 65% of them present only once. Germline lookup yields CDR1 LNHDA and CDR2 SQIVND (reference sequence). The CDR3 has 14 residues. V gave up 3 bases and J gave up 5 bases; unmatched junction bases: 7. The source is a man aged 25 to 40 in good health and CMV-seronegative. This chain uses TRBV19 with TRBJ2-7, with TRBD2 matching over 7 bases. The sequenced sample was PBMCs. The chain's CDR3 is CASSIGTTFNEQYF. CDR3 sequence (DNA): TGTGCCAGTAGTATCGGGACTACCTTTAACGAGCAGTACTTC.